One T cell receptor (beta chain) is described in this entry. What it binds is unknown. The data were obtained in a study of cytomegalovirus exposure and HLA in healthy donors. General study results and limits: It has been reported that TCR beta sequences accurately predicted the HLA-A and HLA-B alleles of most subjects. Prior analysis indicated that the majority of TCR beta V segments exhibited productivity approximately 90% or approximately 30% of the time. Presence/absence results assume similar sequencing depth per donor, which may not hold.

PCR primers comprised 60 Vbeta and 13 Jbeta primers. Sequencing was performed with immunoSEQ multiplex PCR; in TCRdb, only in-frame clones are kept and a portion is missing. The sample shows 30,000 to 40,000 clones, 55% to 75% of them seen only once. V gave up 10 bases and J gave up 0 bases, with 10 bases separating them. The CDR3 length is 13 residues. The V gene's germline CDR1 is ENHRY and CDR2 SYGVKD. This sequence originates from a man between 25 and 39 years old in good health and CMV-seronegative. The sample consisted of PBMCs. This chain links TRBV10-3 with TRBJ1-5; no clear D gene. CDR3 protein: CATRGLSNQPQHF. CDR3 nucleotide sequence: TGTGCCACCAGAGGACTTAGCAATCAGCCCCAGCATTTT.